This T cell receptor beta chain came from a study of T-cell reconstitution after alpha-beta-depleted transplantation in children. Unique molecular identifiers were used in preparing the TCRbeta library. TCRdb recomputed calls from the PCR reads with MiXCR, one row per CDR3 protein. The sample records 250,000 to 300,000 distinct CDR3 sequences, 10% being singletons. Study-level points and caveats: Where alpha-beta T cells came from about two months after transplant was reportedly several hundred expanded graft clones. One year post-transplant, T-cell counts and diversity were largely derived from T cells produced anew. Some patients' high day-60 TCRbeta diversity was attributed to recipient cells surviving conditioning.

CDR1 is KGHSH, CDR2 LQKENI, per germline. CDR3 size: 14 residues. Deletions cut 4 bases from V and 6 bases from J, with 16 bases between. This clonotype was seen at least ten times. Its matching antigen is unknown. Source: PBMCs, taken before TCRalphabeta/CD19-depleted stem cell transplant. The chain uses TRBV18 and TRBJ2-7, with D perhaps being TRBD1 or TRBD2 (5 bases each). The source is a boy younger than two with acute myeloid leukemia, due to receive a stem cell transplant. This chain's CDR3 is CASSRDGLRGEQYF. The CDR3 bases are TGTGCCAGCTCACGGGACGGATTGAGGGGCGAGCAGTACTTC.